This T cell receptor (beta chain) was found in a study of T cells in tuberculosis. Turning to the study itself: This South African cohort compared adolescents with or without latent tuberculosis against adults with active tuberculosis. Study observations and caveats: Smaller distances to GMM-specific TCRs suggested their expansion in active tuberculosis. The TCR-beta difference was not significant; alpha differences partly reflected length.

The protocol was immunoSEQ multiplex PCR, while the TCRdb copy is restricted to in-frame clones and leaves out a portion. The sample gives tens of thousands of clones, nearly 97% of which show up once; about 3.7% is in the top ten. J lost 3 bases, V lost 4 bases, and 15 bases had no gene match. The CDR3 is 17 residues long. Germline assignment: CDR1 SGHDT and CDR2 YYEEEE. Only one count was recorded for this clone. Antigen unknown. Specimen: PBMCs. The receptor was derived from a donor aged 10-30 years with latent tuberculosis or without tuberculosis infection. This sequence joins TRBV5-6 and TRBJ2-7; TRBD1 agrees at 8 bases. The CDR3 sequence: CASSNLFGQGRLYEQYF. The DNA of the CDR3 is TGTGCCAGCAGCAATCTCTTCGGACAGGGCCGACTCTACGAGCAGTACTTC.